This TCR beta chain appears in the sequencing data of a study of cytomegalovirus exposure and HLA in healthy donors. General study points: In vitro work confirmed that a few CMV-associated chains recognize CMV antigens. Sequencing likely generated an artifact that appeared as a cluster of highly shared sequence variants. The classifier, whose performance was assessed in both the original and validation cohorts, reportedly diagnosed cytomegalovirus status with high specificity and sensitivity.

The CDR3 extends over 18 amino acids. With V trimmed by 6 bases and J by 0 bases, 13 bases remained unmatched. The germline V gene encodes CDR1 LNHDA and CDR2 SQIVND (reference sequence). PCR was performed using 60 Vbeta and 13 Jbeta primers. Sequencing was performed with immunoSEQ multiplex PCR; in TCRdb, only in-frame clones are kept and a portion is missing. The sample carries more than 95,000 clones, around three quarters recorded once. About this clone itself: Its antigen is still unknown.

The gene calls are TRBV19 and TRBJ1-1; TRBD1 agrees at 10 bases. Sample: PBMCs. The TCR originated in a young man in good health and CMV-seronegative. The CDR3 DNA reads as TGTGCCAGTAGAAACCCGGGACAGGGGATTACGGTGAACACTGAAGCTTTCTTT. This translates into CASRNPGQGITVNTEAFF.